This TCR beta chain was captured in a study of glioma-infiltrating T cells after dendritic cell vaccination. Sequenced by immunoSEQ multiplex PCR; TCRdb stores in-frame clones only, minus some. The table records roughly 60,000 clones, approximately 83% of them present only once. Concerning this clone: Other DNA sequences in the sample encode the same CDR3.

The CDR3 has 14 amino acids. Trimming removed 1 base at V and 5 bases at J, with 11 bases between. The germline V gene encodes CDR1 SEHNR and CDR2 FQNEAQ (reference sequence). Time point of the sample: after dendritic cell vaccination, including at tumor progression/relapse. None of the glioblastoma patients had an isocitrate dehydrogenase mutation. This TCR was recovered from a human donor with glioblastoma. The sample was blood, taken after dendritic cell vaccination. This rearrangement joins TRBV7-9 to TRBJ2-5; D might be TRBD2 (5 bases). Written as DNA, the CDR3 is TGTGCCAGCAGCTTAGGCAGTGGGGAGGAGACCCAGTACTTC. Translating gives CASSLGSGEETQYF.